This entry is about one TCR beta chain. This CDR3 contains 13 residues. V was clipped by 4 bases and J by 3 bases, with 7 bases between them. CDR1 is MNHEY, CDR2 SVGEGT, per germline. The source of the sample is a study of T cell repertoires in cytomegalovirus infection. TCRdb recomputed calls from the reads with MiXCR, one row per CDR3 protein. The table shows fewer than 550,000 distinct CDR3 sequences, with approximately 25% occurring only once. The origin of this receptor is a human donor in good health (CMV status not recorded). Some clones in this sample may be carry-over from other donors' samples. The chain recombines TRBV6-2 or TRBV6-3 with TRBJ2-4, with D possibly being TRBD2 (6 bases). The specimen was PBMCs. The CDR3 DNA sequence: TGTGCCAGCAGTTGGGACTTCAAAAACATTCAGTACTTC. Encoded protein: CASSWDFKNIQYF.